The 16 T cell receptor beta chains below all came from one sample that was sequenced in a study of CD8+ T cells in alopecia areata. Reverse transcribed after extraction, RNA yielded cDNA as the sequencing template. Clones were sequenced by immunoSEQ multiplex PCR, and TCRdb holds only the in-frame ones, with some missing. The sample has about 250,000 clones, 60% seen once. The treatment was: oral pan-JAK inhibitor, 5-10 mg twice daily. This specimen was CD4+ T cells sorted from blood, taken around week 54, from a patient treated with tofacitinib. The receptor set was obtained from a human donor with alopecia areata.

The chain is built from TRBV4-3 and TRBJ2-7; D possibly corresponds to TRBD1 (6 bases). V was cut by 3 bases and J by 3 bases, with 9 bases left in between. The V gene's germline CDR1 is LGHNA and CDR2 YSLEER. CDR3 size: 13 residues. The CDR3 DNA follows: TGCGCCAGCAGCCATAAGGACAGCTACGAGCAGTACTTC. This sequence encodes CASSHKDSYEQYF.

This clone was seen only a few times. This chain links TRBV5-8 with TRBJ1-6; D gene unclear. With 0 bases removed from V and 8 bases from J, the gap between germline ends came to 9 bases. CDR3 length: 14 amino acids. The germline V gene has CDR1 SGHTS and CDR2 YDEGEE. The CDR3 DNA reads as TGTGCCAGCAGCTTGGCCAGCTGGCATTCACCCCTCCACTTT. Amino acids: CASSLASWHSPLHF.

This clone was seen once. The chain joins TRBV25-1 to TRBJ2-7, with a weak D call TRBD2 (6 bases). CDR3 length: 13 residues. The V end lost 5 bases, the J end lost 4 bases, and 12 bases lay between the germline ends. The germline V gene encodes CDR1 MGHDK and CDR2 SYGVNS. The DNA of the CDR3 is TGTGCCAGCAGTACGGTGGCGGGGTACGAGCAGTACTTC. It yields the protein CASSTVAGYEQYF.

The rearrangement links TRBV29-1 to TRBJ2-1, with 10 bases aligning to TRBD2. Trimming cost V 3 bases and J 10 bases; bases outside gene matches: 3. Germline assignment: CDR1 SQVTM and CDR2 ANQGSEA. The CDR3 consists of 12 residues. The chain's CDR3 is CSVEASGGEQFF. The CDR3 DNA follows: TGCAGCGTTGAGGCTAGCGGGGGCGAGCAGTTCTTC.

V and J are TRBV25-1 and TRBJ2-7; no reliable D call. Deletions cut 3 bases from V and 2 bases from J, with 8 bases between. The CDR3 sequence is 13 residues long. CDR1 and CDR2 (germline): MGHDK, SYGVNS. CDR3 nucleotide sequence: TGTGCCAGCAGTGATAGGTCCGCCTACGAGCAGTACTTC. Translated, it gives CASSDRSAYEQYF.

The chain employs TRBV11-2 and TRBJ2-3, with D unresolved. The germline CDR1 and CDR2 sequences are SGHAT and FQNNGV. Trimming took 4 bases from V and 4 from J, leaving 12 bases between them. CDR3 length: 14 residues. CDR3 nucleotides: TGTGCCAGCAGCTCCAGACTGTTCGCAGATACGCAGTATTTT. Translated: CASSSRLFADTQYF.

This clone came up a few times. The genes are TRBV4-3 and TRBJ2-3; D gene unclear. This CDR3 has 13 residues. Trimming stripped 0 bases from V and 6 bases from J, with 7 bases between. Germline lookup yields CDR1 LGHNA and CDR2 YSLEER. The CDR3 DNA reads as TGCGCCAGCAGCCAAGAAACAGTGGATACGCAGTATTTT. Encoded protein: CASSQETVDTQYF.

The DNA for the CDR3 is TGTGCCAGCAGCCTCCTGCTGGACAATGAGCAGTTCTTC. Its translation: CASSLLLDNEQFF. V and J are TRBV7-3 and TRBJ2-1; D not certain. Between the trimmed V and J ends, which lost 5 bases and 5 bases, there was a span of 10 bases. CDR3 length: 13 residues. Germline V lookup: CDR1 SGHTA, CDR2 FQGTGA. Drawing the rest from reference TRBV7-3 and TRBJ2-1, the complete variable domain is GAGVSQTPSNKVTEKGKYVELRCDPISGHTALYWYRQSLGQGPEFLIYFQGTGAADDSGLPNDRFFAVRPEGSVSTLKIQRTERGDSAVYLCASSLLLDNEQFFGPGTRLTVL.

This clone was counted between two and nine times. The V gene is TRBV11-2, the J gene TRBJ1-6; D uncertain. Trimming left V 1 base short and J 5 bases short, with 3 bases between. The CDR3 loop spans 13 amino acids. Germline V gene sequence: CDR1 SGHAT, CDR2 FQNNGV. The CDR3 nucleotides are TGTGCCAGCAGCTTAGGGAATAATTCACCCCTCCACTTT. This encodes CASSLGNNSPLHF.

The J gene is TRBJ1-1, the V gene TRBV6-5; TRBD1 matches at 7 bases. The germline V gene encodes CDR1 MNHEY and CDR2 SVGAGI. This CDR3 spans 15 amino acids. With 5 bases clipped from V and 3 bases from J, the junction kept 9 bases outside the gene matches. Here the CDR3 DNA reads TGTGCCAGCAGTCTTACCAGGGGGGCCGACACTGAAGCTTTCTTT. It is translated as CASSLTRGADTEAFF.

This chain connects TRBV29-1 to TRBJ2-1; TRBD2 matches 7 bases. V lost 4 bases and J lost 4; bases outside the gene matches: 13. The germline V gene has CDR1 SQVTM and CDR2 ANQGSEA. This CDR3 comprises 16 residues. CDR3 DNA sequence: TGCAGCGTTGCCAAGGCGGGGGTACCCCTTTACAATGAGCAGTTCTTC. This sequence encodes CSVAKAGVPLYNEQFF.

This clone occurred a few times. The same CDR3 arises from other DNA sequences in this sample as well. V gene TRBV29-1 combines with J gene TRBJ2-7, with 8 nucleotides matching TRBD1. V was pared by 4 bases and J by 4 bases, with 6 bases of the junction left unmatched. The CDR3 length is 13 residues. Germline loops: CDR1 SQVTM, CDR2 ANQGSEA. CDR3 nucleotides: TGCAGCGTTGGTCGTCAGGGGGCTTACGAGCAGTACTTC. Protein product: CSVGRQGAYEQYF.

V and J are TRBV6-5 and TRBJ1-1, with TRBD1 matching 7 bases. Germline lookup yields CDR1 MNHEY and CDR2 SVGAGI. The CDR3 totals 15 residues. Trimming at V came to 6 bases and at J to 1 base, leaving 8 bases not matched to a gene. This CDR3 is CASSPIRGWNTEAFF. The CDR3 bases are TGTGCCAGCAGCCCGATCAGGGGGTGGAACACTGAAGCTTTCTTT.

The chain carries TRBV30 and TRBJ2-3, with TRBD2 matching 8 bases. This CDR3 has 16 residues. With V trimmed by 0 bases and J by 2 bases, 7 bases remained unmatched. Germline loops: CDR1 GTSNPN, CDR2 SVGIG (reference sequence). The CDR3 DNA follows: TGTGCCTGGAGTGTAAGGATAGCGGGGTTCACAGATACGCAGTATTTT. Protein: CAWSVRIAGFTDTQYF. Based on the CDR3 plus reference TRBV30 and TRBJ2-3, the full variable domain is SQTIHQWPATLVQPVGSPLSLECTVEGTSNPNLYWYRQAAGRGLQLLFYSVGIGQISSEVPQNLSASRPQDRQFILSSKKLLLSDSGFYLCAWSVRIAGFTDTQYFGPGTRLTVL.

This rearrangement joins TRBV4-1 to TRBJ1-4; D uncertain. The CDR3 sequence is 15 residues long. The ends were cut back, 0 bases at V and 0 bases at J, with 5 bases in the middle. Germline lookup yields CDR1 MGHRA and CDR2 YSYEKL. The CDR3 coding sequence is TGCGCCAGCAGCCAAGACCGACCAACTAATGAAAAACTGTTTTTT. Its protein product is CASSQDRPTNEKLFF.

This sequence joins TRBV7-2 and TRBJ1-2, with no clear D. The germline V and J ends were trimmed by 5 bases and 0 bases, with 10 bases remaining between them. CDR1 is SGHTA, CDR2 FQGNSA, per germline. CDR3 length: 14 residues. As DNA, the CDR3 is TGTGCCAGCAGCCCCGACGGAACTAACTATGGCTACACCTTC. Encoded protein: CASSPDGTNYGYTF.